The sequence of this T cell receptor beta chain was determined in a study of T cells in Graves' hyperthyroidism and ophthalmopathy (dated by TCRdb to 2018 to 2020). Looking at the study overall: Peripheral blood was collected at initial diagnosis, before any treatment. A discovery cohort of about a hundred patients, fewer than 50 with Graves' ophthalmopathy and over 55 with stable Graves' hyperthyroidism, was used to find distinguishing TCR V-J signatures. Prospective prediction of ophthalmopathy was tested in an independent validation cohort consisting of under 20 hyperthyroidism patients and over 15 patients who later progressed to ophthalmopathy. The 100 or so discovery patients were randomly split 7:3 into training and test sets. The study also compared thyroid tissue and blood T-cell repertoires from five or six Graves' hyperthyroidism patients. Following sampling, methimazole starting at 30 mg daily was given to hyperthyroidism patients, and high-dose intravenous methylprednisolone was given to ophthalmopathy patients. TCR Vbeta CDR3 sequencing of 130 to 150 peripheral blood samples (over 40 ophthalmopathy, 70 to 85 hyperthyroidism and 17 progressor patients) is reported in the paper. Findings and caveats that apply to the study as a whole: In cross-validation, a model built on a 13 V-J signature told ophthalmopathy apart from stable hyperthyroidism with approximately 90% sensitivity and around 81% specificity, and in testing the same model reached 80%/75%. Most expanded thyroid clonotypes (frequency above 0.001) were also detected in blood, a finding suggesting that blood repertoires may reflect thyroid immune responses. Sample size was not statistically predetermined, and investigators were not blinded to group allocation. In validation, the model predicted progression to ophthalmopathy a median of about 6.5 months before onset, with roughly 71% sensitivity and nearly 75% specificity.

TCR beta CDR3 regions were amplified from RNA transcripts. The first round of RT-PCR for the TCR CDR3 was performed with the HTBI primer set and the Qiagen OneStep RT-PCR kit. A second multiplex PCR round built the libraries, followed by size selection and purification. Paired-end sequencing of the libraries was performed with 100 bp reads on an Illumina HiSeq2000. The study's own analysis went as follows. SOAPnuke was used to process the raw data, with reads discarded if the reads contained adapters or uncalled bases, had a mean Phred below 15, or lacked an exact constant-primer or identifier match. COPE v1.2.5 was used to merge the high-quality paired reads, and each unique nucleotide sequence was defined as a clonotype. MiTCR v1.1 was used to align clonotypes to the IMGT TRBV, TRBD and TRBJ reference segments. Only V-J combinations with frequency above 0.0001, covering about 99% of repertoires, were analysed. The TCS score was defined as F50 (clonal expansion) divided by E x V (chaos), with BLOSUM62-based TCRdist calculated between CDR3 peptides within each V-J. Welch's t-statistics and random forest reduced 514 V-J features to 13, which were used in a naive Bayes classifier (R e1071). TCRdb redid the processing of the public reads, applying fastp at Q25 and MiXCR, and retained in-frame beta chains. A single entry per CDR3 protein holds the most common genes and DNA from its merged rows. These V and J calls derive from TCRdb rather than the authors' analysis. The sample profile shows 350,000 or so distinct CDR3 sequences; less than 20% of them were found once. The ten largest account for roughly a sixth of the sample.

Ophthalmopathy patients had moderately to severely active disease, Clinical Activity Score of at least 3, NOSPECS grade of at least 4, and duration under 3 months. The study excluded patients with uncontrolled infections, other autoimmune diseases, pregnancy or lactation. Diagnoses relied on clinical symptoms, serum thyroxine and TRAb, thyroid ultrasound and orbital computed tomography. Ficoll-Paque density gradient centrifugation was used to isolate PBMCs from under 11 ml of fresh peripheral blood. Total RNA was extracted using Trizol reagent, and RNA quality was assessed on an Agilent 2100 Bioanalyzer. CDR1 and CDR2 are drawn from the germline V gene: MDHEN, SYDVKM. The CDR3 runs 16 amino acids, cysteine and phenylalanine included. Only the CDR3 region is kept as DNA, spanning 48 bases read in frame from base 1. V loses 5 bases, J loses 5 bases, and the germline ends lie 21 bases apart. This clonotype was detected many times. No antigen is known for it. No quality values exist for individual bases; no much larger clone is one base distant.

This TCR derives from a middle-aged woman with Graves' ophthalmopathy. The rearranged segments are TRBV28 and TRBJ2-5, and the D gene may be TRBD1, 8 bases matching. Sequencing was carried out using blood. CDR3 sequence: CASSTKKGQGGETQYF. The sequenced DNA: TGTGCCAGCAGTACAAAAAAAGGACAGGGAGGGGAGACCCAGTACTTC.